What follows are 5 T cell receptor beta chains derived from one specimen sequenced in a study of regulatory T cells in long-lasting Graves disease. Time point specified: newly diagnosed GD, antithyroid drugs for less than 3 months. PBMC-derived RNA was used for the TCR library. Arm-PCR of CDR3 regions and iRepertoire HTBI primers were used to build TCR beta libraries. A single record per CDR3 protein comes from TCRdb applying MiXCR to the multiplex PCR reads. Of some 500,000 distinct CDR3 sequences listed, approximately 12% are singletons. The data also belong to a second study, concerning T cells in Graves' hyperthyroidism and ophthalmopathy.

The sequences come from peripheral blood mononuclear cells (PBMCs), collected at new diagnosis, from a patient treated with antithyroid drugs. The receptors shown here come from a young man with Graves disease.

This clonotype has a count of ten or more. V and J are TRBV2 and TRBJ1-5; no clear D. The V and J ends lost 6 bases and 0 bases respectively, with 9 bases between them. This CDR3 comprises 14 residues. Per the germline V gene, CDR1 is SNHLY and CDR2 is FYNNEI. In nucleotides, the CDR3 is TGTGCCAGCAGAAACACGAATAGCAATCAGCCCCAGCATTTT. Its translation: CASRNTNSNQPQHF.

The J gene is TRBJ2-2, the V gene TRBV6-1, with a weak D call TRBD1 (6 bases). The CDR3 is 16 amino acids. Germline loops: CDR1 MNHNS, CDR2 SASEGT. V was cut by 5 bases and J by 4 bases, with 17 bases left in between. The chain's CDR3 is CASSNTGQGSTGELFF. In nucleotides, the CDR3 is TGTGCCAGCAGTAATACGGGGCAGGGGAGCACCGGGGAGCTGTTTTTT.

This clonotype was counted at least ten times. This chain connects TRBV6-2 or TRBV6-3 to TRBJ2-5; TRBD1 matches 7 bases. CDR1 is MNHEY and CDR2 is SVGEGT in the germline V gene. V shed 5 bases and J 4 bases; nucleotides not matched to a gene: 10. The CDR3 totals 15 residues. The chain's CDR3 is CASSATRQGRETQYF. The CDR3 DNA sequence: TGTGCCAGCAGTGCCACCCGACAGGGCCGAGAGACCCAGTACTTC.

This clonotype was recorded many times. The chain links TRBV12-3 or TRBV12-4 to TRBJ2-3; possible D gene TRBD2, 5 bases. Trimming cost V 3 bases and J 1 base, with 14 bases left between them. The CDR3 extends over 16 amino acids. CDR3 residues: CASSLVTPGGTDTQYF. CDR3 coding DNA: TGTGCCAGCAGTTTGGTGACACCCGGGGGCACAGATACGCAGTATTTT.

This clonotype occurred a few times. With a much larger clone just one base away, this may be a read error. The V and J genes are TRBV20-1 and TRBJ1-5; D is uncertain. V gave up 4 bases and J gave up 4 bases, with 14 bases separating them. This CDR3 has 14 residues. The germline CDR1 and CDR2 sequences are DFQATT and SNEGSKA (reference sequence). In DNA, the CDR3 is TGCAGTGCTAATACAAGGGCAAGGAATCAGCCCCAGCATTTT. This codes for CSANTRARNQPQHF.